This T cell receptor beta chain was recorded in a study of T cell responses to AZD1222 COVID-19 vaccine. CDR3 size: 14 residues. Germline lookup yields CDR1 MNHNY and CDR2 SVGAGI (reference sequence). V was clipped by 7 bases and J by 2 bases, with 15 bases between them. Whole-study results and caveats: Vaccine-associated CD4 TCRs spanned spike, dominant at 160-218 and 743-854. Only after the peak T cell response were repertoires sampled. Two AZD1222 administrations were followed by greater Spike-specific TCR breadth and depth.

As to this clone: Its antigen is not known.

Data came from immunoSEQ multiplex PCR; TCRdb stores just in-frame clones and leaves some out. The sample shows over 130,000 clones, 91% of them seen only once. The source of this sequence is an adult who received the MenACWY meningococcal vaccine as a control. The sample here was peripheral blood, taken 28 days after the second dose of the MenACWY control vaccine. The chain recombines TRBV6-6 with TRBJ2-7; the D gene is possibly TRBD1 (5 bases). Here the CDR3 reads CASNSRRQPYEQYF. The CDR3 region has the DNA TGTGCCAGCAACTCCAGACGACAGCCCTACGAGCAGTACTTC.